This passage covers 28 T cell receptor beta chains from one sample sequenced in a study of shared clonotypes between healthy human individuals. Sequencing was performed with immunoSEQ multiplex PCR; in TCRdb, only in-frame clones are kept and a portion is missing. Found here are some 2.1 million clones, approximately 95% of them singletons; the top ten hold 0.13%. Material: naive CD4+ T cells sorted from blood. Indicated subset: CD45RA+ positively selected. The receptors derive from a young man in good health.

V is TRBV6-4 and J is TRBJ1-1, with D possibly matching TRBD1 (6 bases). The CDR3 has 18 amino acids. The V and J ends lost 1 base and 6 bases respectively, with 24 bases between them. Germline V gene lookup returns CDR1 MRHNA and CDR2 SNTAGT. The CDR3 DNA sequence: TGTGCCAGCAGTGACTGTTCCGGGACAAAAAGGAGGGACGCTGAAGCTTTCTTT. This codes for CASSDCSGTKRRDAEAFF.

The DNA of the CDR3 is TGTGCCAGCAGCTTAGATATTTCTGGGCAGTTCTTC. This translates into CASSLDISGQFF. The rearrangement uses TRBV7-2 and TRBJ2-1, with unresolved D. V was clipped by 1 base and J by 12 bases, with 10 bases between them. Per the germline V gene, CDR1 is SGHTA and CDR2 is FQGNSA. The CDR3 is 12 residues long.

The J gene is TRBJ2-5, the V gene TRBV5-1; D uncertain. Germline loops: CDR1 SGHRS, CDR2 YFSETQ. This CDR3 is built from 15 residues. The V end lost 0 bases, the J end lost 3 bases, and 12 bases lay between the germline ends. As DNA, the CDR3 is TGCGCCAGCAGCTTGGTTCAGTGGGGAAAAGAGACCCAGTACTTC. It yields the protein CASSLVQWGKETQYF. Supplemented by reference TRBV5-1 and TRBJ2-5, the full variable domain reads KAGVTQTPRYLIKTRGQQVTLSCSPISGHRSVSWYQQTPGQGLQFLFEYFSETQRNKGNFPGRFSGRQFSNSRSEMNVSTLELGDSALYLCASSLVQWGKETQYFGPGTRLLVL.

The rearrangement uses TRBV5-1 and TRBJ1-5, with D unresolved. Germline assignment: CDR1 SGHRS and CDR2 YFSETQ. Trimming pared 4 bases from V and 3 bases from J, leaving 11 bases between. The CDR3 runs to 14 residues. CDR3 residues: CASSPGAVNQPQHF. The CDR3 DNA is TGCGCCAGCAGCCCCGGAGCAGTCAATCAGCCCCAGCATTTT. The full variable domain, with the rest looked up from reference TRBV5-1 and TRBJ1-5, is KAGVTQTPRYLIKTRGQQVTLSCSPISGHRSVSWYQQTPGQGLQFLFEYFSETQRNKGNFPGRFSGRQFSNSRSEMNVSTLELGDSALYLCASSPGAVNQPQHFGDGTRLSIL.

The chain links TRBV28 to TRBJ1-2; possible D gene TRBD1, 6 bases. The germline V and J ends were trimmed by 7 bases and 6 bases, with 24 bases remaining between them. The CDR3 extends over 16 amino acids. Germline CDR1 reads MDHEN; CDR2 reads SYDVKM. In nucleotides, the CDR3 is TGTGCCAGCAACTCAGGACGGACCCAGGGGAGGAATGGCTACACCTTC. This encodes CASNSGRTQGRNGYTF.

This clone was observed a single time. The gene calls are TRBV7-8 and TRBJ2-3, with D possibly matching TRBD1 (6 bases). There are 15 residues in the CDR3. Trimming left V 4 bases short and J 3 bases short, with 14 bases between. CDR1 and CDR2 (germline): SGHVS, FQNEAQ. CDR3 sequence reads: CASSSSGVRTDTQYF. The CDR3 DNA sequence: TGTGCCAGCAGCTCCTCAGGGGTCAGGACAGATACGCAGTATTTT.

The rearrangement uses TRBV10-3 and TRBJ2-7; no clear D gene. The length of the CDR3 is 14 residues. CDR1 ENHRY and CDR2 SYGVKD come from the germline V gene. V lost 0 bases, J lost 5 bases, and 11 bases lay in between. The CDR3 sequence: CAISESETGHEQYF. The CDR3 nucleotides read TGTGCCATCAGTGAGTCGGAGACGGGCCACGAGCAGTACTTC.

Only one count was recorded for this clone. This rearrangement joins TRBV6-1 to TRBJ2-1; either TRBD1 or TRBD2 may supply D (6 bases each). The V and J ends lost 7 bases and 3 bases respectively, with 13 bases between them. The CDR3 has 14 amino acids. The germline V gene has CDR1 MNHNS and CDR2 SASEGT. The CDR3 bases are TGTGCCAGCACCCGAGGGGGGAGCTACAATGAGCAGTTCTTC. It encodes CASTRGGSYNEQFF.

This chain links TRBV5-1 with TRBJ2-5; 9 bases are shared with TRBD2. The CDR3 extends over 14 amino acids. V was pared by 6 bases and J by 2 bases, with 5 bases of the junction left unmatched. Germline V gives CDR1 SGHRS, CDR2 YFSETQ. CDR3 coding DNA: TGCGCCAGCACCCCAGCGGGGGGTCAAGAGACCCAGTACTTC. Protein: CASTPAGGQETQYF.

CDR3 in amino acids: CASRPGQENNSPLHF. The CDR3 DNA sequence: TGTGCCAGCAGACCCGGACAGGAAAATAATTCACCCCTCCACTTT. The genes are TRBV6-1 and TRBJ1-6; 7 nucleotides line up with TRBD1. The CDR3 runs to 15 residues. V shed 6 bases and J 5 bases; nucleotides not matched to a gene: 7. Per the germline V gene, CDR1 is MNHNS and CDR2 is SASEGT.

This rearrangement joins TRBV7-9 to TRBJ2-1; 9 bases line up with TRBD2. V lost 0 bases and J lost 4; bases outside the gene matches: 7. The CDR3 spans 17 residues. Germline CDR1 SEHNR, CDR2 FQNEAQ (reference sequence). In nucleotides, the CDR3 is TGTGCCAGCAGCTTAGCGTGGGCGGGAGGGCCGTACAATGAGCAGTTCTTC. Translating gives CASSLAWAGGPYNEQFF.

The chain employs TRBV30 and TRBJ2-3, with D possibly being TRBD1 or TRBD2 (5 bases each). The CDR3 sequence is 11 residues long. Trimming cost V 1 base and J 6 bases, with 5 bases left between them. Per the germline V gene, CDR1 is GTSNPN and CDR2 is SVGIG (reference sequence). The CDR3 DNA reads as TGTGCCTGGAGTGGGGACGATACGCAGTATTTT. Residues: CAWSGDDTQYF. Together with reference TRBV30 and TRBJ2-3, the CDR3 gives the full variable domain: SQTIHQWPATLVQPVGSPLSLECTVEGTSNPNLYWYRQAAGRGLQLLFYSVGIGQISSEVPQNLSASRPQDRQFILSSKKLLLSDSGFYLCAWSGDDTQYFGPGTRLTVL.

Worth noting for this clone: One base away lies a much larger clone, so this may be a sequencing read error. This chain uses TRBV14 with TRBJ2-7, with D unresolved. The CDR3 loop spans 11 amino acids. Trimming pared 5 bases from V and 0 bases from J, leaving 2 bases between. Germline V gives CDR1 SGHDN, CDR2 FVKESK. CDR3 residues: CASSDSYEQYF. The CDR3 DNA is TGTGCCAGCAGCGACTCCTACGAGCAGTACTTC.

Details on this clone: Other DNA sequences of this sample code for an identical CDR3. The chain combines TRBV18 with TRBJ2-1; tentatively, D is TRBD2 (5 bases). Germline V lookup: CDR1 KGHSH, CDR2 LQKENI. V was pared by 3 bases and J by 5 bases, with 11 bases between. CDR3 length: 14 residues. CDR3 amino acids: CASSPGRENNEQFF. CDR3 DNA: TGTGCCAGCTCACCTGGTAGGGAGAACAATGAGCAGTTCTTC.

The chain is built from TRBV6-6 and TRBJ2-7; D unclear. Trimming left V 0 bases short and J 3 bases short, with 6 bases between. The CDR3 extends over 13 amino acids. The germline CDR1 and CDR2 sequences are MNHNY and SVGAGI (reference sequence). CDR3 sequence (DNA): TGTGCCAGCAGTTACTCGGGGTACTACGAGCAGTACTTC. Its protein is CASSYSGYYEQYF.

The V call is TRBV6-9, the J call TRBJ2-7, with 7 positions matching TRBD1. In germline, CDR1 is MNHGY, CDR2 SVAAGI. The CDR3 has 13 amino acids. The ends lost 10 bases at V and 3 bases at J; junction bases unmatched: 9. The CDR3 sequence is CATFRQGNYEQYF. The CDR3 DNA reads as TGTGCCACTTTTCGACAGGGAAACTACGAGCAGTACTTC.

V and J are TRBV12-1 and TRBJ2-1; the table's D gene call, TRBD2, was not cross checked with the DNA. TRBV12-1 is given as a pseudogene. There are 17 residues in the CDR3. The CDR3 DNA sequence: TGTGCCAGCAGCTGCGGCCCACTAGCGGCATCCTACAATGAGCAGTTCTTC. Its translation: CASSCGPLAASYNEQFF.

As to this clone: This sample includes further DNA sequences coding for the same CDR3. This sequence joins TRBV6-1 and TRBJ2-1; D might be TRBD2 (5 bases). The V and J ends lost 11 bases and 4 bases respectively, with 9 bases between them. The CDR3 is 11 residues long. The germline CDR1 and CDR2 sequences are MNHNS and SASEGT. The CDR3 nucleotides are TGTGCCTCCACGGGATACAATGAGCAGTTCTTC. Its translation: CASTGYNEQFF.

The chain combines TRBV2 with TRBJ2-5, with 9 bases fitting TRBD1. With V trimmed by 9 bases and J by 5 bases, 4 bases remained unmatched. Germline CDR1 reads SNHLY; CDR2 reads FYNNEI. CDR3 length: 12 amino acids. CDR3 sequence reads: CASKTGGETQYF. CDR3 nucleotides: TGTGCCAGTAAAACAGGGGGCGAGACCCAGTACTTC.

Regarding this clone: Other DNA sequences in the same sample also yield this CDR3. The chain uses TRBV2 and TRBJ2-1, with D hard to call. The length of the CDR3 is 15 residues. The V gene lost 2 bases and the J gene lost 1 base, with 9 bases spanning the gap. Germline values: CDR1 SNHLY, CDR2 FYNNEI. The CDR3 reads CASSERRSSYNEQFF. In nucleotides, the CDR3 is TGTGCCAGCAGTGAACGGCGGTCGTCCTACAATGAGCAGTTCTTC.

V gene TRBV7-9 combines with J gene TRBJ2-1, with 9 bases lining up with TRBD1. The V and J ends lost 1 base and 2 bases, in that order; junction bases with no gene match: 6. From germline, CDR1 is SEHNR and CDR2 FQNEAQ (reference sequence). The CDR3 totals 17 residues. CDR3 nucleotide sequence: TGTGCCAGCAGCTTAGATGCGGGGACAGGGACCTACAATGAGCAGTTCTTC. This gives the protein CASSLDAGTGTYNEQFF.

The rearrangement uses TRBV6-1 and TRBJ1-5; D is possibly TRBD1 (6 bases). Germline loops: CDR1 MNHNS, CDR2 SASEGT. The length of the CDR3 is 13 residues. Here the CDR3 DNA reads TGTGCTCATAGCCCAGGGGGCAATCAGCCCCAGCATTTT. Protein: CAHSPGGNQPQHF.

The chain couples TRBV4-1 to TRBJ2-1; TRBD2 agrees at 8 bases. Unmatched junction bases numbered 0, after V lost 4 bases and J lost 7 bases. The CDR3 covers 12 residues. Germline V CDR1 and CDR2: MGHRA, YSYEKL. CDR3 bases: TGCGCCAGCAGCCCGGGGGGGAATGAGCAGTTCTTC. This gives the protein CASSPGGNEQFF.

A single count supports this clone. The chain recombines TRBV28 with TRBJ1-4; possibly TRBD1 for D (5 bases). Germline V CDR1 and CDR2: MDHEN, SYDVKM. Trimming took off 5 bases at V and 3 bases at J, with 13 bases between the two ends. This CDR3 is built from 15 residues. CDR3: CASSIQWGANEKLFF. The CDR3 DNA is TGTGCCAGCAGTATCCAGTGGGGGGCTAATGAAAAACTGTTTTTT.

The V call is TRBV6-1, the J call TRBJ1-2; D call uncertain. Trimming cost V 0 bases and J 4 bases, with 6 bases left between them. CDR3 length equals 13 residues. Germline CDR1 MNHNS, CDR2 SASEGT. This chain's CDR3 is CASSEAIPYGYTF. The DNA of the CDR3 is TGTGCCAGCAGTGAAGCAATTCCCTATGGCTACACCTTC.

The CDR3: CASSLKSGGAEQYF. CDR3 DNA sequence: TGTGCCAGCAGCTTGAAGAGCGGGGGGGCGGAGCAGTACTTC. The chain joins TRBV5-4 to TRBJ2-7; TRBD2 aligns across 10 bases. V was clipped by 1 base and J by 7 bases; unmatched bases: 5. This CDR3 spans 14 amino acids. CDR1 SGHNT and CDR2 YYREEE come from the germline V gene (reference sequence).

The rearrangement links TRBV6-5 to TRBJ1-6; no firm D call. The length of the CDR3 is 15 residues. Germline-derived CDR1 and CDR2 are MNHEY and SVGAGI. Trimming left V 6 bases short and J 10 bases short, with 19 bases between. CDR3 DNA: TGTGCCAGCAGCCGAGGTAGGGCCGTTGACTCACCCCTCCACTTT. Residues: CASSRGRAVDSPLHF.

The CDR3 coding sequence is TGTGCCAGCAGCTTCTCAGGGGGCAACACTGAAGCTTTCTTT. Amino acid sequence: CASSFSGGNTEAFF. The chain employs TRBV11-2 and TRBJ1-1, with TRBD1 identical over 8 bases. There are 14 residues in the CDR3. Per the germline V gene, CDR1 is SGHAT and CDR2 is FQNNGV. The V gene end was trimmed by 3 bases and the J gene end by 2 bases; junction bases not matched to a gene: 2. The variable domain in full, with the rest retrieved from reference TRBV11-2 and TRBJ1-1, is EAGVAQSPRYKIIEKRQSVAFWCNPISGHATLYWYQQILGQGPKLLIQFQNNGVVDDSQLPKDRFSAERLKGVDSTLKIQPAKLEDSAVYLCASSFSGGNTEAFFGQGTRLTVV.